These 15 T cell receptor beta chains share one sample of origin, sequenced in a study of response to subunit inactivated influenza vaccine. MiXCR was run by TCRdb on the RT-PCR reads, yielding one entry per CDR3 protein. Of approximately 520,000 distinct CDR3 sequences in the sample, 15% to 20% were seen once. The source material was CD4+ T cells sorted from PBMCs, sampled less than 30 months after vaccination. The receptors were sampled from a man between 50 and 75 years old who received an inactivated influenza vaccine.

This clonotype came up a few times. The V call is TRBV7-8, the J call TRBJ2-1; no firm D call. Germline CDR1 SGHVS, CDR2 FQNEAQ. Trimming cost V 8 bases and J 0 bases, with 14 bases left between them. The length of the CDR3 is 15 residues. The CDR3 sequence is CASGVRSSSYNEQFF. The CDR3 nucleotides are TGTGCCAGCGGCGTCAGGTCGAGCTCCTACAATGAGCAGTTCTTC. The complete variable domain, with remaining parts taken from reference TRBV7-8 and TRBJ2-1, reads GAGVSQSPRYKVAKRGQDVALRCDPISGHVSLFWYQQALGQGPEFLTYFQNEAQLDKSGLPSDRFFAERPEGSVSTLKIQRTQQEDSAVYLCASGVRSSSYNEQFFGPGTRLTVL.

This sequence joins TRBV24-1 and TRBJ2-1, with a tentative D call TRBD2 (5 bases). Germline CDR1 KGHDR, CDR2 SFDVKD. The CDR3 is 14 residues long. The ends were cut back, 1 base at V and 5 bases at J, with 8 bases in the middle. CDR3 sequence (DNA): TGTGCCACCAGTGATTTTGCGGGTCACAATGAGCAGTTCTTC. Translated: CATSDFAGHNEQFF.

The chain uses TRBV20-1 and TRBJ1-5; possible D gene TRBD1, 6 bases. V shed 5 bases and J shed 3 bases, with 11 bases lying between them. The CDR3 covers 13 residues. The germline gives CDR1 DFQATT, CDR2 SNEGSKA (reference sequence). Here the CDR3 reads CSAGTGANQPQHF. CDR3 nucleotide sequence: TGCAGTGCTGGGACGGGGGCCAATCAGCCCCAGCATTTT.

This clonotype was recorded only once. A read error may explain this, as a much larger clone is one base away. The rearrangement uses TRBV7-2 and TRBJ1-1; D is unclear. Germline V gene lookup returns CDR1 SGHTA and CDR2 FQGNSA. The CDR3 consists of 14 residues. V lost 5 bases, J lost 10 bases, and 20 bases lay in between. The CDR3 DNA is TGTGCCAGCAGCACGACCCCGTACGGGTCTGTAGCTTTCTTT. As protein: CASSTTPYGSVAFF.

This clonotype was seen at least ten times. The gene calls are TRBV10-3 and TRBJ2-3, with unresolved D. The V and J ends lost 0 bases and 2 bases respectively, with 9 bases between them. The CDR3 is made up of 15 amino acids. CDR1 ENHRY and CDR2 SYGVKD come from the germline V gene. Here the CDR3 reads CAISESNSYTDTQYF. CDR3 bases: TGTGCCATCAGTGAGTCTAACAGCTACACAGATACGCAGTATTTT.

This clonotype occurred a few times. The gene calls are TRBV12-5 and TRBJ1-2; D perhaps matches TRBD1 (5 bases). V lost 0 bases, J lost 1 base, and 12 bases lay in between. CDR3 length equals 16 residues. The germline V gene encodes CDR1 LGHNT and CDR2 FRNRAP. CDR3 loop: CASGLVRRTNNYGYTF. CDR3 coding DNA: TGTGCTAGTGGTTTGGTACGCAGGACAAATAACTATGGCTACACCTTC.

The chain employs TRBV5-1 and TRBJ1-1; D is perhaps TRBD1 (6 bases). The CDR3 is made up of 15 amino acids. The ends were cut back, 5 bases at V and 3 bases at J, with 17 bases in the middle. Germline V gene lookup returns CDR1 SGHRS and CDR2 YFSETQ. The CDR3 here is CASSPGTRSDTEAFF. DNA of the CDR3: TGCGCCAGCAGTCCCGGGACAAGGAGCGACACTGAAGCTTTCTTT.

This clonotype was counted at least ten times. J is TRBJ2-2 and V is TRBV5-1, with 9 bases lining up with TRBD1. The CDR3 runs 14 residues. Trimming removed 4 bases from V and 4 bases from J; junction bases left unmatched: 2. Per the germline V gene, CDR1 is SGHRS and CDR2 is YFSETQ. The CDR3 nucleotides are TGCGCCAGCAGCATGACAGGGGGCACCGGGGAGCTGTTTTTT. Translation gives CASSMTGGTGELFF.

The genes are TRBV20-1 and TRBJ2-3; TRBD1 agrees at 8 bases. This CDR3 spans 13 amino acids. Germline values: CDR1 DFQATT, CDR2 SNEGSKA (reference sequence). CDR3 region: CGANRGSTDTQYF. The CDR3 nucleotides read TGCGGGGCTAACAGGGGGAGCACAGATACGCAGTATTTT.

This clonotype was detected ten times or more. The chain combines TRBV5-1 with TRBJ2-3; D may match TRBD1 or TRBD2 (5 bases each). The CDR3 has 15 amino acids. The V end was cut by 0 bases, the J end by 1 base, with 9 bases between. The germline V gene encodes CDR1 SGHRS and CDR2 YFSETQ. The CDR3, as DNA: TGCGCCAGCAGCTTGGCGGGACCCCGCACAGATACGCAGTATTTT. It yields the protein CASSLAGPRTDTQYF.

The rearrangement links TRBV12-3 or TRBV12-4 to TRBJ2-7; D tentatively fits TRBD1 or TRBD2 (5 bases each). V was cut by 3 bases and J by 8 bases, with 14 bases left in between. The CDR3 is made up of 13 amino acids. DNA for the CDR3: TGTGCCAGCAGTTTCGGGGACGTACGAAAGCAGTACTTC. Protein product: CASSFGDVRKQYF.

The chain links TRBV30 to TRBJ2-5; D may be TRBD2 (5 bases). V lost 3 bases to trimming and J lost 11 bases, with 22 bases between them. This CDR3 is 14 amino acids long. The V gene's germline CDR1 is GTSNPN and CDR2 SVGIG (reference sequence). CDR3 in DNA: TGTGCCTGGAGCAACGGACGAGCAAGCGGTCCACAGTACTTC. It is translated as CAWSNGRASGPQYF.

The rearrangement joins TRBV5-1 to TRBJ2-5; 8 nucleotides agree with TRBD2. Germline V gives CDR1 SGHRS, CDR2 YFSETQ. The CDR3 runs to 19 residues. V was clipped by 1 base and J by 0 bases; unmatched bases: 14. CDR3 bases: TGCGCCAGCAGCTTGATACCCCGCCTAGATAGCGGGAACCAAGAGACCCAGTACTTC. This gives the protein CASSLIPRLDSGNQETQYF.

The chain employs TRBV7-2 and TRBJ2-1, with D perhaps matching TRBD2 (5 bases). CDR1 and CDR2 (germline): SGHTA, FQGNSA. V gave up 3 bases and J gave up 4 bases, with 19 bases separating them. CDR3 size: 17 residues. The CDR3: CASSFYGDLPHYNEQFF. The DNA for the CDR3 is TGTGCCAGCAGCTTCTACGGGGATCTCCCCCATTACAATGAGCAGTTCTTC.

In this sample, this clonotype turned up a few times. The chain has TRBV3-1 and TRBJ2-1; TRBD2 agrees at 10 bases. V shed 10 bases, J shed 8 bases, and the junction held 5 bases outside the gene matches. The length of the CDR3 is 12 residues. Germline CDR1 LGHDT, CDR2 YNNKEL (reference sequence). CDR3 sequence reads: CAIIAGGHEQFF. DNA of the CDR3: TGTGCCATAATAGCGGGAGGCCATGAGCAGTTCTTC.